This entry lists 11 T cell receptor beta chains sequenced from one sample in a study of siplizumab effects on memory and regulatory T cells (dated by TCRdb to the late 2010s). The library came from the immunoSEQ multiplex PCR assay. TCRdb carries this immuneACCESS record with in-frame sequences only. Its versions omit some clonotypes, under half of them owing to an unresolved V gene in the studies checked, with the rest unexplained. The sample table contains approximately 100,000 clones; only one count was recorded for about 94% of them. About 0.16% of the sample lies in the top ten. Sequenced material: non-Treg CD4+ T cells sorted from blood. The cell subset or site label corresponds to: FACS-sorted unstimulated CD4+ non-regulatory T cells. Receptors were obtained from a human donor in good health.

This chain uses TRBV7-9 with TRBJ1-1, with D tentatively TRBD1 (6 bases). The V gene lost 1 base and the J gene lost 2 bases, with 8 bases spanning the gap. Germline lookup yields CDR1 SEHNR and CDR2 FQNEAQ (reference sequence). The CDR3 consists of 14 residues. CDR3 sequence: CASSLEQGNTEAFF. The DNA of the CDR3 is TGTGCCAGCAGCTTAGAACAGGGAAACACTGAAGCTTTCTTT.

This chain joins TRBV4-3 and TRBJ2-3; D unclear. Deletions cut 0 bases from V and 14 bases from J, with 3 bases between. This CDR3 comprises 9 residues. CDR1 LGHNA and CDR2 YSLEER come from the germline V gene. The CDR3 protein is CASSQELYF. CDR3 nucleotides: TGCGCCAGCAGCCAAGAGTTGTATTTT.

The chain employs TRBV11-2 and TRBJ1-3; 9 bases fit TRBD1. The germline gives CDR1 SGHAT, CDR2 FQNNGV. This CDR3 has 18 amino acids. Unmatched junction bases numbered 15, after V lost 5 bases and J lost 4 bases. The CDR3 reads CASSLLSPGQGSGNTIYF. The CDR3 DNA follows: TGTGCCAGCAGCCTACTATCACCGGGACAGGGTTCAGGAAACACCATATATTTT.

The gene calls are TRBV27 and TRBJ1-3; the D gene is possibly TRBD1 (5 bases). This CDR3 has 16 amino acids. Trimming removed 7 bases from V and 2 bases from J, with 18 bases in between. In germline, CDR1 is MNHEY, CDR2 SMNVEV (reference sequence). In nucleotides, the CDR3 is TGTGCCAGCAAAACCCTTGAAGGCAGGGCTGGAAACACCATATATTTT. Encoded protein: CASKTLEGRAGNTIYF.

The genes are TRBV2 and TRBJ2-5; 12 nucleotides match TRBD2. CDR1 and CDR2 from the germline V gene are SNHLY and FYNNEI. Losses at the gene ends were 6 bases for V and 3 bases for J; bases not matched to a gene: 5. The CDR3 spans 15 residues. The CDR3 sequence: CASSPGLAGKETQYF. CDR3 DNA: TGTGCCAGCAGCCCCGGACTAGCGGGGAAAGAGACCCAGTACTTC.

The chain employs TRBV6-6 and TRBJ2-1, with TRBD2 matching over 9 bases. CDR1 MNHNY and CDR2 SVGAGI come from the germline V gene (reference sequence). V gave up 0 bases and J gave up 7 bases; unmatched junction bases: 4. The CDR3 covers 15 residues. The CDR3 sequence: CASSYSSSGVNEQFF. The CDR3 DNA reads TGTGCCAGCAGTTACTCTTCTAGCGGGGTGAATGAGCAGTTCTTC.

The chain carries TRBV6-5 and TRBJ1-1; D unresolved. In germline, CDR1 is MNHEY, CDR2 SVGAGI. The CDR3 has 13 amino acids. V lost 0 bases and J 10 bases, leaving 12 bases between the germline ends. The CDR3 reads CASSYSDFGGAFF. CDR3 sequence (DNA): TGTGCCAGCAGTTACTCGGATTTTGGTGGAGCTTTCTTT.

The chain is built from TRBV7-6 and TRBJ1-4; D uncertain. Germline CDR1 is SGHVS and CDR2 is FNYEAQ. The CDR3 length is 14 residues. V dropped 1 base and J dropped 3 bases, with 6 bases sitting between them. In DNA, the CDR3 is TGTGCCAGCAGCTTAGGGACGGCTAATGAAAAACTGTTTTTT. Translated, it gives CASSLGTANEKLFF.

The chain employs TRBV28 and TRBJ2-7; perhaps TRBD1 as D (5 bases). Germline values: CDR1 MDHEN, CDR2 SYDVKM. CDR3 length: 12 residues. Trimming removed 5 bases from V and 5 bases from J, with 10 bases in between. DNA for the CDR3: TGTGCCAGCAGTCCGAGACAGCACGAGCAGTACTTC. Its protein product is CASSPRQHEQYF.

The J gene is TRBJ1-2, the V gene TRBV2; no clear D. Per the germline V gene, CDR1 is SNHLY and CDR2 is FYNNEI. With 0 bases removed from V and 5 bases from J, the gap between germline ends came to 7 bases. This CDR3 comprises 13 residues. The CDR3 is CASSEADLYGYTF. The DNA of the CDR3 is TGTGCCAGCAGTGAAGCGGACCTTTATGGCTACACCTTC.

In this sample, this clone turned up once. The CDR3 nucleotides read TGTGCCAGCCTTCCCCACAATGAGCAGTTCTTC. It yields the protein CASLPHNEQFF. V and J are TRBV2 and TRBJ2-1; D gene unclear. The CDR3 length is 11 residues. Trimming shortened V by 8 bases and J by 5 bases, and 7 bases separated the two germline ends. CDR1 and CDR2 from the germline V gene are SNHLY and FYNNEI. The whole variable domain, remainder taken from reference TRBV2 and TRBJ2-1, is EPEVTQTPSHQVTQMGQEVILRCVPISNHLYFYWYRQILGQKVEFLVSFYNNEISEKSEIFDDQFSVERPDGSNFTLKIRSTKLEDSAMYFCASLPHNEQFFGPGTRLTVL.